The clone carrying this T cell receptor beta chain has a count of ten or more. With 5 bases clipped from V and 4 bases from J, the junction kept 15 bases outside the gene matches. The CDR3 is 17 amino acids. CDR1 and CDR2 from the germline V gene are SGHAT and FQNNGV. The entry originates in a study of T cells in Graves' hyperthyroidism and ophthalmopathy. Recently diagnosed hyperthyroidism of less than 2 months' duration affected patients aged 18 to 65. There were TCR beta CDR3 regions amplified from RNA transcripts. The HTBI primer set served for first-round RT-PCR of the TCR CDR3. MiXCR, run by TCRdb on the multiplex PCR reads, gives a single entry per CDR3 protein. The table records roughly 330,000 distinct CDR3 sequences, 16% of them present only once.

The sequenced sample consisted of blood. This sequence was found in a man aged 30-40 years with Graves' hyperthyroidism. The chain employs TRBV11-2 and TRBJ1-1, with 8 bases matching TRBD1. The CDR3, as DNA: TGTGCCAGCAGCCTACAGACAGGGGCTTCCTTCCCCACTGAAGCTTTCTTT. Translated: CASSLQTGASFPTEAFF.